The present entry profiles one T cell receptor (beta chain) with its context. The entry originates in a study of technical replicates of blood from several donors. Here immunoSEQ multiplex PCR was the method, and the copy in TCRdb shows in-frame clones only, minus some. Of some 70,000 clones listed, around 91% were seen once; the top ten hold 0.3% to 0.4%. Trimming cost V 4 bases and J 0 bases, with 12 bases left between them. The CDR3 extends over 15 amino acids. Germline CDR1 reads MDHEN; CDR2 reads SYDVKM. This TCR was sampled from a human donor in good health. The sample comprised T cells isolated from PBMCs. The V and J genes are TRBV28 and TRBJ1-1; no clear D gene. In nucleotides, the CDR3 is TGTGCCAGCAGTTCTTGGGCAGGCATGAACACTGAAGCTTTCTTT. The encoded protein is CASSSWAGMNTEAFF.